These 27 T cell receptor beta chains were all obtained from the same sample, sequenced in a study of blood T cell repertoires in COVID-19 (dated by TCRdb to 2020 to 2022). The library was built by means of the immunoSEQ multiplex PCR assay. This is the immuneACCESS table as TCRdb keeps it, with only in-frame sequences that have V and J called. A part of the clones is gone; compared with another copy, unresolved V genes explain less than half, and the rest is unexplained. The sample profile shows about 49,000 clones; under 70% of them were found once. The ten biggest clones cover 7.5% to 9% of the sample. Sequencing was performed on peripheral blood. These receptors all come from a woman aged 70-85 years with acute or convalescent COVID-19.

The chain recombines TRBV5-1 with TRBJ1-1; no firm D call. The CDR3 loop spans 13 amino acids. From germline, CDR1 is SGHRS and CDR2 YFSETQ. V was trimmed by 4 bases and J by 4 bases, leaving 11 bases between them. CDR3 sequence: CASSPTVATEAFF. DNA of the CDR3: TGCGCCAGCAGCCCTACCGTTGCCACTGAAGCTTTCTTT.

CDR3 in amino acids: CASSRYRGTGELFF. The CDR3 DNA follows: TGTGCCAGCAGCAGATACAGGGGGACCGGGGAGCTGTTTTTT. V and J are TRBV7-3 and TRBJ2-2; 8 nucleotides align to TRBD1. CDR3 length equals 14 residues. Germline V CDR1 and CDR2: SGHTA, FQGTGA. The V and J ends lost 5 bases and 5 bases, in that order; junction bases with no gene match: 4.

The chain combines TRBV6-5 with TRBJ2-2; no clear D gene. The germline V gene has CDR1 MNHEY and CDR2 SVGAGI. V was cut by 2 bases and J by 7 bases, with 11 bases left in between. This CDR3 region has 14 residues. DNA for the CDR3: TGTGCCAGCAGTTACCTCCAAAGAGGCGGGGAGCTGTTTTTT. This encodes CASSYLQRGGELFF.

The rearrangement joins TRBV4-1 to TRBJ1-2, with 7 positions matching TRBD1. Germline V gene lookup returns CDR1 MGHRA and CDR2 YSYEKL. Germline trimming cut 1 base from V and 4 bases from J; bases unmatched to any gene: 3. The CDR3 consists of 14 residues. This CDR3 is CASSQAQGGYGYTF. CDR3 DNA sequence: TGCGCCAGCAGCCAAGCCCAGGGGGGCTATGGCTACACCTTC.

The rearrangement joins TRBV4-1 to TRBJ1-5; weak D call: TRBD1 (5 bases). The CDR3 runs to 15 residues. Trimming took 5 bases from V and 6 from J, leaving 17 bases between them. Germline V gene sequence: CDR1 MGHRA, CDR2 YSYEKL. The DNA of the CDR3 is TGCGCCAGCAGCAACATGGAGGGTAGGGGTCAGCCCCAGCATTTT. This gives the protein CASSNMEGRGQPQHF.

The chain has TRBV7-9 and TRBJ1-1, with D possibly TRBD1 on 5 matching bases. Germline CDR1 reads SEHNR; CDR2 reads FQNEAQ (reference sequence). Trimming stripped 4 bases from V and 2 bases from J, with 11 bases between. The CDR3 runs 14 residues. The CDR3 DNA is TGTGCCAGCAGCTGGGGAGGGGTCAACACTGAAGCTTTCTTT. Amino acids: CASSWGGVNTEAFF.

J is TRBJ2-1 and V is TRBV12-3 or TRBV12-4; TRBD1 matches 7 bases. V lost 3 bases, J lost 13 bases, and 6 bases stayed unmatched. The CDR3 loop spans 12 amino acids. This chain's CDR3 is CASSFVDREQFF. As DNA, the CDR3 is TGTGCCAGCAGTTTTGTAGACAGGGAACAGTTCTTC.

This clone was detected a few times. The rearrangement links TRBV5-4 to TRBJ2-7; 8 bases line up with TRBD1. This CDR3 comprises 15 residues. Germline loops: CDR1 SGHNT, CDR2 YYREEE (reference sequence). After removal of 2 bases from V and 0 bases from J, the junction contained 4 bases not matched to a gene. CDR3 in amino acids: CASSFGTGRSYEQYF. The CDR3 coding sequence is TGTGCCAGCAGCTTTGGGACAGGTCGCTCCTACGAGCAGTACTTC.

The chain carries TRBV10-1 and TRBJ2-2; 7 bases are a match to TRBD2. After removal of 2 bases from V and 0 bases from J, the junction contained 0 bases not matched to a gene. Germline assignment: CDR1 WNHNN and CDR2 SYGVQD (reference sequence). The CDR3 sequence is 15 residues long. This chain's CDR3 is CASSEGGANTGELFF. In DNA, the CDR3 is TGCGCCAGCAGTGAGGGGGGGGCGAACACCGGGGAGCTGTTTTTT.

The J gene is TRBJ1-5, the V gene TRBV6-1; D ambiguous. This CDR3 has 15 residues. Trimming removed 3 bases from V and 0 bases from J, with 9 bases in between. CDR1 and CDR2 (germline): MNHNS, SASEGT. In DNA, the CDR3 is TGTGCCAGCAGTGATCCCGTACATAGCAATCAGCCCCAGCATTTT. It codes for CASSDPVHSNQPQHF.

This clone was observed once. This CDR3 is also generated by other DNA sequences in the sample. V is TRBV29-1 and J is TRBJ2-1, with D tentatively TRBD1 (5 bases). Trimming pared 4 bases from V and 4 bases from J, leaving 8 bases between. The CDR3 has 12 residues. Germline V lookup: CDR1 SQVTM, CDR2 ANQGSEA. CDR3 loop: CSVGDSYNEQFF. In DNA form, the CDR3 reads TGCAGCGTTGGTGACAGTTACAATGAGCAGTTCTTC.

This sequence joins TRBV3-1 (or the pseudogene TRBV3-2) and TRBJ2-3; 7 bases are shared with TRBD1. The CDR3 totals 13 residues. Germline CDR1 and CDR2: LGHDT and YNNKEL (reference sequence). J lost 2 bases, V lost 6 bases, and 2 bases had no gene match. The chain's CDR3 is CASRGTDTDTQYF. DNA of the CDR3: TGTGCCAGCAGGGGGACAGACACAGATACGCAGTATTTT.

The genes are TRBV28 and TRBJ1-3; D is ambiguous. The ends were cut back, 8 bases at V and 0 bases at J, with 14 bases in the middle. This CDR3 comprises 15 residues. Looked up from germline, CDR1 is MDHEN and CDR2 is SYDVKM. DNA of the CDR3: TGTGCCAGCGGAAGGACTGCCCGCTCTGGAAACACCATATATTTT. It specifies CASGRTARSGNTIYF. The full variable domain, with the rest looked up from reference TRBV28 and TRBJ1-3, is DVKVTQSSRYLVKRTGEKVFLECVQDMDHENMFWYRQDPGLGLRLIYFSYDVKMKEKGDIPEGYSVSREKKERFSLILESASTNQTSMYLCASGRTARSGNTIYFGEGSWLTVV.

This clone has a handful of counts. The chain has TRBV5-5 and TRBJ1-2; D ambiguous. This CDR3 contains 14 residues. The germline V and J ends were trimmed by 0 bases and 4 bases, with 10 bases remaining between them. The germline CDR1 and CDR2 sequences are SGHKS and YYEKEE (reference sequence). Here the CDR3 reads CASSLAIGLYGYTF. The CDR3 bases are TGTGCCAGCAGCTTGGCCATAGGACTCTATGGCTACACCTTC.

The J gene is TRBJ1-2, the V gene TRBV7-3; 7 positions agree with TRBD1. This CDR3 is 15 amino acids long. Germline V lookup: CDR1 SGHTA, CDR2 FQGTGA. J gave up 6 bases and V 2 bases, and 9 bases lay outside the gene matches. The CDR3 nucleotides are TGTGCCAGCAGCTTATCGCAGGGGGTGTTCGATGGCTACACCTTC. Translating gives CASSLSQGVFDGYTF.

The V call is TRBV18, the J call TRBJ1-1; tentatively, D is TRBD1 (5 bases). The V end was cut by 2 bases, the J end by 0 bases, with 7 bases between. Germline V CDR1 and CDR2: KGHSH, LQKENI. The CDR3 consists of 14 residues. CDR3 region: CASSPSRVNTEAFF. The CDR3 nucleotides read TGTGCCAGCTCACCATCCAGGGTGAACACTGAAGCTTTCTTT.

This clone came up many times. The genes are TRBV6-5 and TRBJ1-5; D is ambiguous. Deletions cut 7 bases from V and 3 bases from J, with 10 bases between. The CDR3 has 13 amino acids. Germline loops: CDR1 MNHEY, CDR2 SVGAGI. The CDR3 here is CASNSGFNQPQHF. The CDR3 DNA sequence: TGTGCCAGCAACTCGGGGTTCAATCAGCCCCAGCATTTT.

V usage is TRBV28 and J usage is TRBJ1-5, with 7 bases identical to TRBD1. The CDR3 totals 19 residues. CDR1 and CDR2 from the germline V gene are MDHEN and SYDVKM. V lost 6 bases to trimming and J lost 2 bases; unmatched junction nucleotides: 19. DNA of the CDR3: TGTGCCAGCAGCCCGCTAAGGGACAGTGGGGAGCTGGGCAATCAGCCCCAGCATTTT. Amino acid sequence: CASSPLRDSGELGNQPQHF.

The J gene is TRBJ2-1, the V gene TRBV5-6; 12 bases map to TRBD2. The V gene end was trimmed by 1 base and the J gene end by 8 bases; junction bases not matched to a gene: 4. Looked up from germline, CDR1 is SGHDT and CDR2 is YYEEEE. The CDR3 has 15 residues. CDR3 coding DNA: TGTGCCAGCAGCTTGTGGGCTAGCGGGGGGGATGAGCAGTTCTTC. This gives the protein CASSLWASGGDEQFF. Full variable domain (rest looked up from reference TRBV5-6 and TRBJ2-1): DAGVTQSPTHLIKTRGQQVTLRCSPKSGHDTVSWYQQALGQGPQFIFQYYEEEERQRGNFPDRFSGHQFPNYSSELNVNALLLGDSALYLCASSLWASGGDEQFFGPGTRLTVL.

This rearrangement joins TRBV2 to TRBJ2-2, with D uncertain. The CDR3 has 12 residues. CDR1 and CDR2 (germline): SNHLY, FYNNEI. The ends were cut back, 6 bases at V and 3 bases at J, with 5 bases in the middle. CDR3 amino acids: CASSPDTGELFF. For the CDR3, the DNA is TGTGCCAGCAGCCCAGACACCGGGGAGCTGTTTTTT.

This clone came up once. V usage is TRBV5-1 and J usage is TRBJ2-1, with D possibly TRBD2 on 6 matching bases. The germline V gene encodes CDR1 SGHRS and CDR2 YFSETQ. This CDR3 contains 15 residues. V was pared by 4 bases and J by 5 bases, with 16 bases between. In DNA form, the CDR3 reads TGCGCCAGCAGCGGCAGGGAGGCCATGAACAATGAGCAGTTCTTC. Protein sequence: CASSGREAMNNEQFF.

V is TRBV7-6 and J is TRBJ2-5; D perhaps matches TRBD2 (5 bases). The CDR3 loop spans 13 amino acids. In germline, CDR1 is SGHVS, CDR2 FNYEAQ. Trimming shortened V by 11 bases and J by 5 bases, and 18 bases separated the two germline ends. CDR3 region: CASLRGLEETQYF. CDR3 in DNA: TGTGCCTCCCTCCGGGGTCTAGAGGAGACCCAGTACTTC.

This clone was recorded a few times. The CDR3 region is CASSFQGRSPLHF. CDR3 nucleotide sequence: TGTGCCAGCAGTTTTCAGGGGCGATCACCCCTCCACTTT. The genes are TRBV27 and TRBJ1-6, with D possibly being TRBD1 (6 bases). CDR1 is MNHEY and CDR2 is SMNVEV in the germline V gene (reference sequence). Trimming left V 3 bases short and J 10 bases short, with 10 bases between. This CDR3 has 13 residues.

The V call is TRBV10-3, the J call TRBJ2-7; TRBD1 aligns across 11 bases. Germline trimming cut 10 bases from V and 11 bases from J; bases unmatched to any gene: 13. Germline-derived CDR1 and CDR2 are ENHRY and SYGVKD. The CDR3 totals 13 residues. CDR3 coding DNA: TGTGCCAGAGGACAGGGGGCCCCTCCGGGGGAGTACTTC. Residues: CARGQGAPPGEYF.

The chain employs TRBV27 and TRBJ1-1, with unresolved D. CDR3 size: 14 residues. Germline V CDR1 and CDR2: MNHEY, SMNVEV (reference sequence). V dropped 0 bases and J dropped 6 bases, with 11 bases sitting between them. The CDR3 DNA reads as TGTGCCAGCAGTTTATCGATAGGGAGGGCTGAAGCTTTCTTT. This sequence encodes CASSLSIGRAEAFF.

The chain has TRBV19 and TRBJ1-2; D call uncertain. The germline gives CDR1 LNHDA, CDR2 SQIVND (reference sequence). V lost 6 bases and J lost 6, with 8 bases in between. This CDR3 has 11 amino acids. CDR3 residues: CASSVFNGYTF. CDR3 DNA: TGTGCCAGTAGCGTTTTTAATGGCTACACCTTC.

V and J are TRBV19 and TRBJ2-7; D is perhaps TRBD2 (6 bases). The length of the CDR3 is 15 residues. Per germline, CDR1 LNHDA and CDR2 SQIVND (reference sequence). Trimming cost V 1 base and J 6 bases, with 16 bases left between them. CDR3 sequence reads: CASSIGRGIRAEQYF. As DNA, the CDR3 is TGTGCCAGTAGTATAGGGCGGGGAATTCGCGCCGAGCAGTACTTC.